Below are 9 T cell receptor beta chains sequenced from a single sample in a study of radiotherapy plus CTLA-4 blockade in lung cancer. The assay was immunoSEQ multiplex PCR, and TCRdb's table has in-frame clones only and misses some. This sample has approximately 73,000 clones, with around 87% found just once. The input for sequencing was peripheral blood, taken from a patient treated with radiotherapy plus ipilimumab. The receptors were sampled from a human donor with non-small cell lung cancer that progressed on radiotherapy plus ipilimumab.

The chain is built from TRBV7-8 and TRBJ2-2; D is ambiguous. V dropped 0 bases and J dropped 5 bases, with 7 bases sitting between them. CDR1 SGHVS and CDR2 FQNEAQ come from the germline V gene. This CDR3 contains 14 residues. This chain's CDR3 is CASSLASGTGELFF. The DNA of the CDR3 is TGTGCCAGCAGCTTAGCTTCCGGGACCGGGGAGCTGTTTTTT.

This clone was seen a single time. J is TRBJ2-7 and V is TRBV6-5; D is ambiguous. The CDR3 loop spans 14 amino acids. The germline V gene encodes CDR1 MNHEY and CDR2 SVGAGI. V was shortened by 0 bases and J by 3 bases, with 9 bases between the two germline ends. The DNA of the CDR3 is TGTGCCAGCAGTTACTCGACTGGCTTCTACGAGCAGTACTTC. Its translation is CASSYSTGFYEQYF.

The chain joins TRBV4-1 to TRBJ2-2, with a weak D call TRBD2 (6 bases). CDR3 size: 15 residues. The V and J ends lost 3 bases and 5 bases respectively, with 13 bases between them. The germline V gene has CDR1 MGHRA and CDR2 YSYEKL. The CDR3 is CASSQGLPSTGELFF. The CDR3 region has the DNA TGCGCCAGCAGCCAGGGACTCCCAAGTACCGGGGAGCTGTTTTTT.

The V gene is TRBV18, the J gene TRBJ1-4, with unresolved D. The CDR3 has 14 residues. CDR1 is KGHSH and CDR2 is LQKENI in the germline V gene. Trimming shortened V by 3 bases and J by 2 bases, and 7 bases separated the two germline ends. CDR3 coding DNA: TGTGCCAGCTCACCGAGGGCCACTAATGAAAAACTGTTTTTT. This encodes CASSPRATNEKLFF.

The V and J genes are TRBV5-1 and TRBJ2-2; D gene ambiguous. This CDR3 is built from 12 residues. Trimming removed 0 bases at V and 6 bases at J, with 3 bases between. The germline CDR1 and CDR2 sequences are SGHRS and YFSETQ. The CDR3 nucleotides read TGCGCCAGCAGCTTGGGCGCCGGGGAGCTGTTTTTT. As protein: CASSLGAGELFF.

The chain recombines TRBV9 with TRBJ2-7; 9 nucleotides match TRBD1. Germline V lookup: CDR1 SGDLS, CDR2 YYNGEE. CDR3 length equals 15 residues. Trimming took 0 bases from V and 3 from J; bases not matched to a gene: 4. The CDR3 DNA reads TGTGCCAGCAGCGTAGCCGGGACAGGGAGCTACGAGCAGTACTTC. It is translated as CASSVAGTGSYEQYF.

The chain uses TRBV30 and TRBJ1-5; 7 bases match TRBD1. Germline values: CDR1 GTSNPN, CDR2 SVGIG (reference sequence). CDR3 length: 13 amino acids. The V segment lost 3 bases and the J segment 5 bases; nucleotides outside the gene matches: 4. This chain's CDR3 is CAWRAGGHQPQHF. For the CDR3, the DNA is TGTGCCTGGAGGGCAGGGGGACATCAGCCCCAGCATTTT.

The V call is TRBV28, the J call TRBJ1-5, with D maybe TRBD1 (5 bases). Germline CDR1 MDHEN, CDR2 SYDVKM. V lost 3 bases and J lost 7, with 10 bases in between. CDR3 length: 13 residues. The CDR3 here is CASSLAGRQPQHF. As DNA, the CDR3 is TGTGCCAGCAGTTTGGCAGGGAGGCAGCCCCAGCATTTT.

This clone has a single count. The chain recombines TRBV2 with TRBJ1-2; D perhaps matches TRBD1 (6 bases). V was pared by 6 bases and J by 2 bases, with 10 bases between. Germline CDR1 is SNHLY and CDR2 is FYNNEI. The CDR3 is 13 residues long. CDR3 sequence reads: CASSPDRNYGYTF. The CDR3 bases are TGTGCCAGCAGCCCCGACAGGAACTATGGCTACACCTTC.